This TCR beta chain originates from a study of control samples from healthy donors and cancer patients. Method: immunoSEQ multiplex PCR; TCRdb's copy keeps in-frame clones and lacks some. This table holds 94,000 or so clones, around 84% found once. Germline-derived CDR1 and CDR2 are SGHNT and YENEEA. There are 17 residues in the CDR3. Trimming left V 0 bases short and J 7 bases short, with 19 bases between. The chain couples TRBV11-3 to TRBJ2-1; a possible D gene is TRBD1 (6 bases). What was sequenced was PBMCs. The clonotype was recovered from a man aged 65 to 79 with lung cancer. The CDR3 DNA reads TGTGCCAGCAGCTTAGAGGCTGGCAGGGGAAGTTGGAATGAGCAGTTCTTC. It encodes CASSLEAGRGSWNEQFF.